The present T cell receptor (beta chain) was sequenced within a study of blood T cell repertoires in COVID-19. V lost 4 bases and J lost 5; bases outside the gene matches: 8. Germline V lookup: CDR1 SGDLS, CDR2 YYNGEE. The CDR3 contains 15 residues. Sequenced by immunoSEQ multiplex PCR; TCRdb stores in-frame clones only, minus some. This table has 150,000 to 250,000 clones, 65% to 85% appearing once. The chain joins TRBV9 to TRBJ1-4, with TRBD1 identical over 7 bases. The specimen was PBMCs or T cells enriched from blood (not recorded which). The source is a man in his forties who had recovered from COVID-19. CDR3 protein: CASSPTGTVNEKLFF. CDR3 bases: TGTGCCAGCAGCCCGACCGGGACAGTCAATGAAAAACTGTTTTTT.